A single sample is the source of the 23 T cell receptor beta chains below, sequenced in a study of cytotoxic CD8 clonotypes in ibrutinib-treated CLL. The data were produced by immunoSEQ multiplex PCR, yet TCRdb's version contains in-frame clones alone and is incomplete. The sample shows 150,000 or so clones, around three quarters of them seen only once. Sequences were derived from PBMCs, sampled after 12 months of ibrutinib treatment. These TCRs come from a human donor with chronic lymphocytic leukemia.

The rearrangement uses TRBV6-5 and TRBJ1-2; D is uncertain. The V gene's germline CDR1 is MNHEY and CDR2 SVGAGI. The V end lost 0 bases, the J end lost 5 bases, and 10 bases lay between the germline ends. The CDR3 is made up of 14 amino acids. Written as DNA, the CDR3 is TGTGCCAGCAGTTACTCGACTCAGTATTATGGCTACACCTTC. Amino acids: CASSYSTQYYGYTF.

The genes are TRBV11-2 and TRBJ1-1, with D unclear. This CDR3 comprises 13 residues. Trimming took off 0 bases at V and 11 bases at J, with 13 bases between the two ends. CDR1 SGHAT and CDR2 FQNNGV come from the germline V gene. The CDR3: CASSLDPSGRAFF. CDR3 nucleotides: TGTGCCAGCAGCTTAGACCCCTCTGGTCGGGCTTTCTTT.

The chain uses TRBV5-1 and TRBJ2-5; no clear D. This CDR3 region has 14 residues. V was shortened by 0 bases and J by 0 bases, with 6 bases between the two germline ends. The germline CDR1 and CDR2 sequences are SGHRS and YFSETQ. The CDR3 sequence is CASSLVQNQETQYF. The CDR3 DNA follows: TGCGCCAGCAGCTTGGTTCAAAACCAAGAGACCCAGTACTTC.

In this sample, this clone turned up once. The CDR3 DNA is TGTGCCAGCTCCCCTGGGACAGGGGAGAACGAGCAGTACTTC. Translating gives CASSPGTGENEQYF. The chain joins TRBV18 to TRBJ2-7; TRBD1 agrees at 10 bases. This CDR3 region has 14 residues. CDR1 is KGHSH and CDR2 is LQKENI in the germline V gene. The trim removed 6 bases at V and 5 bases at J, leaving 7 bases unmatched.

This CDR3 reads CASRKRDWDNEQFF. CDR3 in DNA: TGTGCCAGCCGCAAGCGGGATTGGGACAATGAGCAGTTCTTC. V is TRBV27 and J is TRBJ2-1; TRBD2 matches at 7 bases. Germline trimming cut 8 bases from V and 5 bases from J; bases unmatched to any gene: 9. Germline V gene sequence: CDR1 MNHEY, CDR2 SMNVEV (reference sequence). CDR3 length equals 14 residues.

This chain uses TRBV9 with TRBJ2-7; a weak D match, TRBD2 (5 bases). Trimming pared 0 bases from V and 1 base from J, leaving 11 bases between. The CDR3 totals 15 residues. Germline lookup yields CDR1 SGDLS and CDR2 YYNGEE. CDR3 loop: CASSVDRERSYEQYF. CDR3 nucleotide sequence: TGTGCCAGCAGCGTAGACCGGGAAAGGTCCTACGAGCAGTACTTC.

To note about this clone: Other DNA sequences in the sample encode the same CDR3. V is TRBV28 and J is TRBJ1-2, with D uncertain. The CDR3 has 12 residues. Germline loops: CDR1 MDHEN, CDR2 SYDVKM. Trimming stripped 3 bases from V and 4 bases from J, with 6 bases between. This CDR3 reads CASSFRGYGYTF. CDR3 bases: TGTGCCAGCAGTTTTCGGGGCTATGGCTACACCTTC.

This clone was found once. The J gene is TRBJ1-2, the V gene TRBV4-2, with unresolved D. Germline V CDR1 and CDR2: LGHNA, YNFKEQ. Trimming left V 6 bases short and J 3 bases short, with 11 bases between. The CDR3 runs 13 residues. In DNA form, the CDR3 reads TGTGCCAGCAGGATGGGGTGGGACTATGGCTACACCTTC. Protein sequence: CASRMGWDYGYTF.

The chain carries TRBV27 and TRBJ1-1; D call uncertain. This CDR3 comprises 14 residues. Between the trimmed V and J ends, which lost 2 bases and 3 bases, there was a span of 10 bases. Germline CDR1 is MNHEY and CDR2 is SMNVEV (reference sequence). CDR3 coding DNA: TGTGCCAGCAGTTTAATTGGCTGGGACACTGAAGCTTTCTTT. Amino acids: CASSLIGWDTEAFF.

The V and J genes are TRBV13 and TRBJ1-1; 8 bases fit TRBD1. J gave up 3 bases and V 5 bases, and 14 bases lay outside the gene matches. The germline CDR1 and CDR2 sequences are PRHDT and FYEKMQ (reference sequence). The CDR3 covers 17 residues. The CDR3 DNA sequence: TGTGCCAGCAGCCTCCCGGGACAGGTGGTCTGGTACACTGAAGCTTTCTTT. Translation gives CASSLPGQVVWYTEAFF. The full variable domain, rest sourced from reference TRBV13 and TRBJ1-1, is AAGVIQSPRHLIKEKRETATLKCYPIPRHDTVYWYQQGPGQDPQFLISFYEKMQSDKGSIPDRFSAQQFSDYHSELNMSSLELGDSALYFCASSLPGQVVWYTEAFFGQGTRLTVV.

The CDR3, as DNA: TGTGCCAGCAGCCATCCTACACGGAACTCCTACGAGCAGTACTTC. This codes for CASSHPTRNSYEQYF. The V and J genes are TRBV14 and TRBJ2-7, with D unclear. V lost 3 bases, J lost 0 bases, and 12 bases lay in between. The CDR3 length is 15 residues. Germline V gives CDR1 SGHDN, CDR2 FVKESK.

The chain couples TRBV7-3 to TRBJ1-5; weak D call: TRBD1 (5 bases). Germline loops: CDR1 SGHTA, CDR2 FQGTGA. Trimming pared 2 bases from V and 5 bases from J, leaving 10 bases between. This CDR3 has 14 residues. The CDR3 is CASSLSGTDQPQHF. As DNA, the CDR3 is TGTGCCAGCAGCTTATCAGGGACTGATCAGCCCCAGCATTTT.

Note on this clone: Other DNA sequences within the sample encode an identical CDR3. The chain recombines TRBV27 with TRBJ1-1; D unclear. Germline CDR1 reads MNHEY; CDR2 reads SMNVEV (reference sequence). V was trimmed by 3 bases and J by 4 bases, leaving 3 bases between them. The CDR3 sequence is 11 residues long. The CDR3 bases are TGTGCCAGCAGTTTTGGCACTGAAGCTTTCTTT. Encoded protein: CASSFGTEAFF.

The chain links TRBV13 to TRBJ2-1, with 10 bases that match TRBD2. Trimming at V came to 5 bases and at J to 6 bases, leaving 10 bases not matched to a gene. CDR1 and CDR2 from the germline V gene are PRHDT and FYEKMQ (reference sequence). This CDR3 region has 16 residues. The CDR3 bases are TGTGCCAGCAGCCAATCTCTAGCGGGGGATGCCAATGAGCAGTTCTTC. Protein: CASSQSLAGDANEQFF.

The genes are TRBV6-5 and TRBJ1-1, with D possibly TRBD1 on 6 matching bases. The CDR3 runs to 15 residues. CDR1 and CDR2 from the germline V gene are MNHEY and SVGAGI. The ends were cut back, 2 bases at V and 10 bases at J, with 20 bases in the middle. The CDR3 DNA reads TGTGCCAGCAGTTACGACCCACAGGGAACTCGAGGAGCTTTCTTT. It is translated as CASSYDPQGTRGAFF.

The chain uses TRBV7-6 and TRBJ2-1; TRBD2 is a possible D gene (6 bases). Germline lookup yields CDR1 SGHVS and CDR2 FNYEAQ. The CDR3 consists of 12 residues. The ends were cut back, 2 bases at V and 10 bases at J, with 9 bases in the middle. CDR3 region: CASSLLGREQFF. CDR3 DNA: TGTGCCAGCAGCTTATTGGGGAGGGAGCAGTTCTTC.

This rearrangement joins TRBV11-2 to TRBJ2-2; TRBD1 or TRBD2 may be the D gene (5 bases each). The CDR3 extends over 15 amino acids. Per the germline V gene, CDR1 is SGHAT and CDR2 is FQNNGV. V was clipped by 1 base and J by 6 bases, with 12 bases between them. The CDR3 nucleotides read TGTGCCAGCAGCTTAGTAGCCCCGGGGCCCGGGGAGCTGTTTTTT. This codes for CASSLVAPGPGELFF.

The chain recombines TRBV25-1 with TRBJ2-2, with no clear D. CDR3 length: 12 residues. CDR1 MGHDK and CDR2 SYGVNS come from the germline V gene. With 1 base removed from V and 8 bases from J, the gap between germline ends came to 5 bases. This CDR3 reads CASSELGGELFF. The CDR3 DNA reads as TGTGCCAGCAGTGAATTGGGAGGGGAGCTGTTTTTT.

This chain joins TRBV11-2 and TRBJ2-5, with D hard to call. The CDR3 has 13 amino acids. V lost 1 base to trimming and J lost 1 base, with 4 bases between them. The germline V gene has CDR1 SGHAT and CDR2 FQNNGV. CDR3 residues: CASSLVFQETQYF. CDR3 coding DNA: TGTGCCAGCAGCTTAGTTTTCCAAGAGACCCAGTACTTC.

The chain's CDR3 is CASSPTLPRTGFYGDEQYF. For the CDR3, the DNA is TGTGCCAGCAGCCCGACCTTACCCCGGACAGGGTTTTATGGCGACGAGCAGTACTTC. V usage is TRBV28 and J usage is TRBJ2-7; 8 nucleotides match TRBD1. The V gene end was trimmed by 6 bases and the J gene end by 5 bases; junction bases not matched to a gene: 24. Germline CDR1 reads MDHEN; CDR2 reads SYDVKM. The CDR3 covers 19 residues.

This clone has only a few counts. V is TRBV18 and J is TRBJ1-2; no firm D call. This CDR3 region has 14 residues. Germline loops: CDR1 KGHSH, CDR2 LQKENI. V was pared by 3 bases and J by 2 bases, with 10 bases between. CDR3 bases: TGTGCCAGCTCACCTAACGCCGAAAACTATGGCTACACCTTC. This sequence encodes CASSPNAENYGYTF.

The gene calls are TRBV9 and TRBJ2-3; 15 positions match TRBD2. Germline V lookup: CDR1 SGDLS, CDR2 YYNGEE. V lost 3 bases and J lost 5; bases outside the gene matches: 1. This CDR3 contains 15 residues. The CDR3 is CASSAGLAGGDTQYF. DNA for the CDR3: TGTGCCAGCAGCGCGGGACTAGCGGGAGGAGATACGCAGTATTTT.

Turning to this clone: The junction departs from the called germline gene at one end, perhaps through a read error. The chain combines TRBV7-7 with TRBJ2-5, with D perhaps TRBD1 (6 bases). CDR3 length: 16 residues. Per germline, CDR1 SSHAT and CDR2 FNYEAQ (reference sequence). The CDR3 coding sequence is TGTGCTAGCAGCTTATCGCCAGGGGTCAATGGGGAGACCCAGTACTTC. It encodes CASSLSPGVNGETQYF.